These 15 T cell receptor beta chains were all obtained from the same sample, sequenced in a study of PD-1 blockade in classical Hodgkin lymphoma. Sequenced by immunoSEQ multiplex PCR; TCRdb stores in-frame clones only, minus some. This table holds more than 15,000 clones, around 93% found once. Regarding time point: newly diagnosed, previously untreated cHL patient sample. Purification of CD4+ T cells from thawed PBMCs was achieved by magnetic negative selection. Sequenced input: CD4+ T cells from blood. The receptors were sampled from a human donor with classical Hodgkin lymphoma.

The V call is TRBV4-2, the J call TRBJ2-5, with a possible D match to TRBD1 (5 bases). The germline gives CDR1 LGHNA, CDR2 YNFKEQ. The CDR3 consists of 13 residues. Trimming took 1 base from V and 2 from J, leaving 5 bases between them. The CDR3 coding sequence is TGTGCCAGCAGCCAAGGACAGCAAGAGACCCAGTACTTC. Its protein is CASSQGQQETQYF.

The chain links TRBV11-2 to TRBJ2-5; no reliable D call. V was shortened by 0 bases and J by 2 bases, with 7 bases between the two germline ends. The CDR3 is 14 amino acids. The germline V gene has CDR1 SGHAT and CDR2 FQNNGV. In nucleotides, the CDR3 is TGTGCCAGCAGCTTAGACGGACCACAAGAGACCCAGTACTTC. This translates into CASSLDGPQETQYF.

This clone was counted once. This chain uses TRBV7-8 with TRBJ2-5; 13 bases are a match to TRBD2. This CDR3 region has 15 residues. The junction had 4 bases not matched to a gene; V was cut back by 4 bases and J by 5 bases. Germline loops: CDR1 SGHVS, CDR2 FQNEAQ. The CDR3 DNA reads TGTGCCAGCAGCTCGACTAGCGGGGGGTTTGAGACCCAGTACTTC. It codes for CASSSTSGGFETQYF.

The chain couples TRBV11-2 to TRBJ1-2, with unresolved D. The CDR3 runs to 16 residues. Deletions cut 1 base from V and 2 bases from J, with 14 bases between. The germline V gene encodes CDR1 SGHAT and CDR2 FQNNGV. For the CDR3, the DNA is TGTGCCAGCAGCTTAGTGGGCTTGGGATTAAACTATGGCTACACCTTC. Residues: CASSLVGLGLNYGYTF.

This chain links TRBV5-4 with TRBJ2-2, with 7 positions matching TRBD2. This CDR3 region has 17 residues. J was trimmed by 4 bases and V by 0 bases; bases with no gene match: 9. Looked up from germline, CDR1 is SGHNT and CDR2 is YYREEE (reference sequence). The CDR3 sequence: CASSLVPGGGPTGELFF. For the CDR3, the DNA is TGTGCCAGCAGCTTGGTGCCGGGAGGCGGCCCCACCGGGGAGCTGTTTTTT.

The rearrangement joins TRBV27 to TRBJ2-1; a possible D gene is TRBD2 (5 bases). CDR1 is MNHEY and CDR2 is SMNVEV in the germline V gene (reference sequence). The CDR3 length is 14 residues. Deletions cut 2 bases from V and 4 bases from J, with 9 bases between. CDR3 nucleotide sequence: TGTGCCAGCAGTTTAGTGGGAGCTTACAATGAGCAGTTCTTC. This gives the protein CASSLVGAYNEQFF.

The rearrangement uses TRBV10-1 and TRBJ2-2, with TRBD2 matching 7 bases. The J segment lost 9 bases and the V segment lost 6 bases, leaving 16 bases of the junction unmatched. Germline values: CDR1 WNHNN, CDR2 SYGVQD (reference sequence). This CDR3 spans 16 amino acids. CDR3 nucleotides: TGCGCCAGCAGCGATTTCACGGGGAGGGCTATGCGGGAGCTGTTTTTT. Translated: CASSDFTGRAMRELFF.

V usage is TRBV4-1 and J usage is TRBJ2-7; weak D call: TRBD2 (6 bases). The ends were cut back, 2 bases at V and 5 bases at J, with 13 bases in the middle. The germline V gene has CDR1 MGHRA and CDR2 YSYEKL. CDR3 length equals 14 residues. DNA for the CDR3: TGCGCCAGCAGCCAACCAGGGAGGACCAACGAGCAGTACTTC. Protein product: CASSQPGRTNEQYF.

The chain combines TRBV4-1 with TRBJ2-7; TRBD1 is a possible D gene (5 bases). This CDR3 is built from 13 residues. The germline V gene has CDR1 MGHRA and CDR2 YSYEKL. V lost 11 bases and J 6 bases, leaving 20 bases between the germline ends. In DNA form, the CDR3 reads TGCGCCGTACCGCCAGGGTGTTCGGGCGAGCAGTACTTC. It codes for CAVPPGCSGEQYF.

This clone has a single count. V and J are TRBV5-1 and TRBJ2-1; 10 bases agree with TRBD2. CDR1 is SGHRS and CDR2 is YFSETQ in the germline V gene. This CDR3 contains 15 residues. V dropped 7 bases and J dropped 2; count of bases not matched to a gene: 6. CDR3 sequence reads: CASGNSGGPYNEQFF. The CDR3 DNA reads TGCGCCAGCGGCAATAGCGGGGGGCCCTACAATGAGCAGTTCTTC.

This sequence joins TRBV6-1 and TRBJ2-7; a weak D match, TRBD1 (5 bases). In germline, CDR1 is MNHNS, CDR2 SASEGT. The CDR3 spans 13 residues. The V end was cut by 7 bases, the J end by 4 bases, with 14 bases between. The CDR3 coding sequence is TGTGCCAGCATGCCCAGGGCCTTGTACGAGCAGTACTTC. Translation: CASMPRALYEQYF.

The CDR3 DNA is TGTGCCAGCAGCTCGAGCCGGTGGGGGGCCAACGTCCTGACTTTC. As protein: CASSSSRWGANVLTF. The rearrangement uses TRBV5-6 and TRBJ2-6; unclear D gene. Germline-derived CDR1 and CDR2 are SGHDT and YYEEEE. This CDR3 spans 15 amino acids. The V and J ends lost 3 bases and 4 bases respectively, with 11 bases between them.

This chain uses TRBV27 with TRBJ2-1; 11 bases are a match to TRBD2. The germline gives CDR1 MNHEY, CDR2 SMNVEV (reference sequence). CDR3 size: 18 residues. V shed 5 bases, J shed 3 bases, and the junction held 12 bases outside the gene matches. CDR3 coding DNA: TGTGCCAGCAGTCCTCCCCGAGGGACTAGCGGAAGCTACAATGAGCAGTTCTTC. This gives the protein CASSPPRGTSGSYNEQFF.

V gene TRBV5-5 combines with J gene TRBJ2-1; 14 positions match TRBD2. CDR3 size: 15 residues. Unmatched junction bases numbered 6, after V lost 0 bases and J lost 13 bases. Germline V CDR1 and CDR2: SGHKS, YYEKEE (reference sequence). CDR3 protein: CASSLEGTSGSLQFF. The DNA of the CDR3 is TGTGCCAGCAGCTTGGAAGGGACTAGCGGGAGCTTACAGTTCTTC. Together with reference TRBV5-5 and TRBJ2-1, the CDR3 gives the full variable domain: DAGVTQSPTHLIKTRGQQVTLRCSPISGHKSVSWYQQVLGQGPQFIFQYYEKEERGRGNFPDRFSARQFPNYSSELNVNALLLGDSALYLCASSLEGTSGSLQFFGPGTRLTVL.

The chain couples TRBV28 to TRBJ2-7; D remains unclear. Trimming took 5 bases from V and 4 from J, leaving 15 bases between them. There are 14 residues in the CDR3. Germline values: CDR1 MDHEN, CDR2 SYDVKM. In DNA form, the CDR3 reads TGTGCCAGCAGTCTAGAGGTTCGCTTTTACGAGCAGTACTTC. Encoded protein: CASSLEVRFYEQYF.